This T cell receptor (beta chain) emerged from a study of blood T cell repertoires in COVID-19. The V gene end was trimmed by 4 bases and the J gene end by 8 bases; junction bases not matched to a gene: 6. The CDR3 runs to 15 residues. Germline CDR1 and CDR2: SGHRS and YFSETQ. Libraries were prepared by immunoSEQ multiplex PCR; TCRdb keeps only in-frame clonotypes and omits some of them. Of some 150,000 clones listed, more than 75% are singletons. The receptor was derived from a man aged 60 to 75 with active or convalescent COVID-19. The specimen was peripheral blood. The chain links TRBV5-1 to TRBJ2-2, with 12 bases matching TRBD1. CDR3 DNA: TGCGCCAGCAGCCGAGGGGACAGGGGGCCTGGGGAGCTGTTTTTT. Protein sequence: CASSRGDRGPGELFF.